This paragraph reports one T cell receptor beta chain. The antigen remains unidentified. Template switching incorporated UMIs with a 6-nucleotide sample barcode. TCRdb re-analyzed the 5' RACE reads; it lists each CDR3 protein once, without DNA. This sample contains some 160,000 distinct CDR3 sequences. This sample was taken from a study of monozygotic twins with inflammatory bowel disease. General study findings and limits: Against healthy co-twins, IBD patients had lower TCRbeta diversity (measured by inverse Simpson).

CDR1 and CDR2 (germline): SGHTA, FQGNSA. This CDR3 is built from 15 residues. The rearrangement uses TRBV7-2 and TRBJ2-7; TCRdb returns TRBD1, unconfirmable since there is no DNA. The TCR comes from a human donor with ulcerative colitis or Crohn's disease, or a healthy co-twin of an affected twin (not recorded which). Sequencing was carried out using blood. The CDR3 sequence is CASSTPGQGRYEQYF.